Each of the 32 T cell receptor beta chains below was sequenced from the same sample in a study of cytomegalovirus exposure and HLA in healthy donors. PCR involved 60 Vbeta and 13 Jbeta primers. Sequencing used immunoSEQ multiplex PCR; TCRdb keeps in-frame clones, though not all of them. The sample holds roughly 86,000 clones, roughly 79% seen once. Material for sequencing was PBMCs. Receptor source: a female donor in good health and CMV-seronegative.

The chain carries TRBV28 and TRBJ2-5; 7 bases line up with TRBD1. There are 13 residues in the CDR3. Germline assignment: CDR1 MDHEN and CDR2 SYDVKM. After removal of 6 bases from V and 6 bases from J, the junction contained 7 bases not matched to a gene. The CDR3 region has the DNA TGTGCCAGCAGGCGTACAGGGGTAAAGACCCAGTACTTC. Its translation is CASRRTGVKTQYF.

The chain uses TRBV5-6 and TRBJ2-5, with TRBD2 matching over 7 bases. The DNA end favors TRBJ2-7, so the J call may be wrong. This CDR3 has 15 residues. The germline gives CDR1 SGHDT, CDR2 YYEEEE. The CDR3 DNA is TGTGCCAGCAGCTTGGGCGGGAGCAGGGCCTACGAGCAGTACTTC. Translating gives CASSLGGSRAYEQYF.

This clone was counted once. The V gene is TRBV30, the J gene TRBJ2-1, with 11 bases aligning to TRBD2. In germline, CDR1 is GTSNPN, CDR2 SVGIG (reference sequence). Trimming cost V 3 bases and J 10 bases; bases outside gene matches: 11. The CDR3 is 15 residues long. The CDR3 DNA follows: TGTGCCTGGAGCCCTGGGCTAGCGGGGGGCCAAGAGCAGTTCTTC. As protein: CAWSPGLAGGQEQFF.

Here the CDR3 DNA reads TGTGCCTGGAGGGCAACAGGGGGCTTCTATAATTCACCCCTCCACTTT. It encodes CAWRATGGFYNSPLHF. The genes are TRBV30 and TRBJ1-6; the match to TRBD1 covers 9 bases. The CDR3 is 16 residues long. The germline gives CDR1 GTSNPN, CDR2 SVGIG (reference sequence). The J segment lost 3 bases and the V segment lost 3 bases, leaving 6 bases of the junction unmatched.

The V gene is TRBV6-5, the J gene TRBJ1-3; D unresolved. In germline, CDR1 is MNHEY, CDR2 SVGAGI. The CDR3 has 14 residues. V was clipped by 6 bases and J by 4 bases, with 13 bases between them. Here the CDR3 reads CASSPARRGNTIYF. CDR3 in DNA: TGTGCCAGCAGCCCCGCCAGGCGCGGAAACACCATATATTTT.

The rearrangement joins TRBV7-9 to TRBJ2-2; the D gene is possibly TRBD2 (6 bases). The CDR3 spans 15 residues. V lost 5 bases and J 2 bases, leaving 12 bases between the germline ends. CDR1 is SEHNR and CDR2 is FQNEAQ in the germline V gene (reference sequence). Here the CDR3 DNA reads TGTGCCAGCAGCCCTGGGGGGATCAACACCGGGGAGCTGTTTTTT. Amino acid sequence: CASSPGGINTGELFF.

The gene calls are TRBV7-9 and TRBJ1-2; D is unresolved. Trimming left V 6 bases short and J 11 bases short, with 19 bases between. In germline, CDR1 is SEHNR, CDR2 FQNEAQ (reference sequence). The CDR3 extends over 13 amino acids. The chain's CDR3 is CASRPLLVENYTF. The DNA of the CDR3 is TGTGCCAGCAGACCCCTTCTCGTAGAAAATTACACCTTC.

This chain uses TRBV28 with TRBJ2-2, with 8 bases aligning to TRBD1. There are 15 residues in the CDR3. In germline, CDR1 is MDHEN, CDR2 SYDVKM. J was trimmed by 1 base and V by 5 bases; bases with no gene match: 3. The CDR3, as DNA: TGTGCCAGCAGTCCCGGACAGGGGAACACCGGGGAGCTGTTTTTT. Its translation is CASSPGQGNTGELFF.

This clone was seen once. The J gene is TRBJ1-2, the V gene TRBV28, with D tentatively TRBD1 (6 bases). The CDR3 extends over 12 amino acids. V gave up 10 bases and J gave up 1 base, with 10 bases separating them. Per the germline V gene, CDR1 is MDHEN and CDR2 is SYDVKM. In nucleotides, the CDR3 is TGTGCCACCACCAGGGGTAACTATGGCTACACCTTC. Protein: CATTRGNYGYTF.

The rearrangement uses TRBV5-1 and TRBJ2-5, with 11 positions matching TRBD1. The CDR3 runs to 18 residues. The germline V gene has CDR1 SGHRS and CDR2 YFSETQ. The V segment lost 2 bases and the J segment 1 base; nucleotides outside the gene matches: 10. The CDR3 protein is CASSFGIGQGAAQETQYF. The CDR3 DNA follows: TGCGCCAGCAGCTTTGGTATCGGACAGGGGGCTGCCCAAGAGACCCAGTACTTC.

The CDR3 DNA follows: TGCGCCAGCAGCTTGGGGCCCGGGTCGTACAATGAGCAGTTCTTC. Residues: CASSLGPGSYNEQFF. V usage is TRBV5-1 and J usage is TRBJ2-1; the D is unclear. The CDR3 extends over 15 amino acids. The germline V gene has CDR1 SGHRS and CDR2 YFSETQ. V lost 0 bases and J 4 bases, leaving 11 bases between the germline ends.

The chain recombines TRBV29-1 with TRBJ2-7; the D is unclear. CDR1 is SQVTM and CDR2 is ANQGSEA in the germline V gene. Trimming took 5 bases from V and 1 from J, leaving 15 bases between them. The CDR3 sequence is 14 residues long. The CDR3 protein is CSVRRPGESYEQYF. CDR3 nucleotide sequence: TGCAGCGTTCGGCGCCCAGGCGAATCCTACGAGCAGTACTTC.

The chain couples TRBV5-6 to TRBJ2-3, with D possibly TRBD2 on 6 matching bases. The CDR3 covers 17 residues. Per the germline V gene, CDR1 is SGHDT and CDR2 is YYEEEE. The V and J ends lost 1 base and 1 base respectively, with 16 bases between them. CDR3 DNA sequence: TGTGCCAGCAGCTTGAGTGGAGGGATCAGAGGCACAGATACGCAGTATTTT. Translating it yields CASSLSGGIRGTDTQYF.

This sequence joins TRBV4-1 and TRBJ2-5; TRBD2 agrees at 10 bases. CDR1 and CDR2 from the germline V gene are MGHRA and YSYEKL. The length of the CDR3 is 15 residues. The V and J ends lost 5 bases and 2 bases, in that order; junction bases with no gene match: 5. This chain's CDR3 is CASSRTSGIQETQYF. In DNA, the CDR3 is TGCGCCAGCAGCAGAACTAGCGGGATACAAGAGACCCAGTACTTC.

The CDR3 nucleotides read TGTGCCAGCAGTTTCTTAGACAGGGCTACTGAAGCTTTCTTT. As protein: CASSFLDRATEAFF. The chain has TRBV27 and TRBJ1-1; 7 nucleotides line up with TRBD1. The junction had 6 bases not matched to a gene; V was cut back by 3 bases and J by 5 bases. CDR3 length: 14 amino acids. Germline loops: CDR1 MNHEY, CDR2 SMNVEV (reference sequence).

Remarks on this clone: At one end the junction does not follow the germline gene, possibly because of a read error. The chain combines TRBV28 with TRBJ1-5; D possibly corresponds to TRBD1 (6 bases). The CDR3 contains 17 residues. Germline loops: CDR1 MDHEN, CDR2 SYDVKM. CDR3 protein: CTSRTPTGDYSNQPQHF. In DNA form, the CDR3 reads TGTACCAGCAGGACCCCGACAGGCGATTATAGCAATCAGCCCCAGCATTTT.

V is TRBV5-4 and J is TRBJ2-1, with D unclear. Germline CDR1 is SGHNT and CDR2 is YYREEE (reference sequence). This CDR3 has 16 residues. The V end lost 4 bases, the J end lost 3 bases, and 17 bases lay between the germline ends. The CDR3 DNA sequence: TGTGCCAGCAGCGGCGGTCTAGAAACGCGCTACAATGAGCAGTTCTTC. This sequence encodes CASSGGLETRYNEQFF. Full variable domain (rest looked up from reference TRBV5-4 and TRBJ2-1): ETGVTQSPTHLIKTRGQQVTLRCSSQSGHNTVSWYQQALGQGPQFIFQYYREEENGRGNFPPRFSGLQFPNYSSELNVNALELDDSALYLCASSGGLETRYNEQFFGPGTRLTVL.

This CDR3 reads CASSVENREAQYF. In nucleotides, the CDR3 is TGTGCCAGCAGCGTGGAAAACAGGGAAGCGCAGTATTTT. The rearrangement joins TRBV9 to TRBJ2-3; possibly TRBD1 for D (6 bases). The CDR3 runs to 13 residues. The V end lost 2 bases, the J end lost 10 bases, and 14 bases lay between the germline ends. Germline values: CDR1 SGDLS, CDR2 YYNGEE.

This clone was recorded a few times. The chain is built from TRBV28 and TRBJ1-4, with TRBD1 identical over 8 bases. V gave up 6 bases and J gave up 15 bases; unmatched junction bases: 18. The germline V gene has CDR1 MDHEN and CDR2 SYDVKM. The CDR3 is 15 amino acids. The CDR3 region is CASSSYRGSRGSVFF. The CDR3 DNA reads as TGTGCCAGCAGCAGCTACAGGGGGTCAAGGGGGAGTGTGTTTTTT.

The chain has TRBV30 and TRBJ1-2, with D perhaps matching TRBD1 (5 bases). Per germline, CDR1 GTSNPN and CDR2 SVGIG (reference sequence). V was clipped by 0 bases and J by 7 bases, with 9 bases between them. The CDR3 is 12 amino acids. Here the CDR3 DNA reads TGTGCCTGGAGTGTAGAAAGGGGTGGCTACACCTTC. Amino acid sequence: CAWSVERGGYTF.

The chain is built from TRBV7-2 and TRBJ2-1, with 9 bases that match TRBD2. CDR1 is SGHTA, CDR2 FQGNSA, per germline. V shed 6 bases, J shed 2 bases, and the junction held 5 bases outside the gene matches. The CDR3 extends over 15 amino acids. The CDR3 reads CASRIAGETYNEQFF. For the CDR3, the DNA is TGTGCCAGCAGGATAGCGGGAGAAACCTACAATGAGCAGTTCTTC.

The chain recombines TRBV10-1 with TRBJ1-3; a possible D gene is TRBD1 (5 bases). V lost 3 bases to trimming and J lost 2 bases, with 11 bases between them. Per germline, CDR1 WNHNN and CDR2 SYGVQD (reference sequence). The CDR3 consists of 15 residues. The CDR3 protein is CASSDGAGTGNTIYF. The CDR3 DNA reads as TGCGCCAGCAGTGATGGGGCAGGGACTGGAAACACCATATATTTT.

The chain uses TRBV6-5 and TRBJ1-2, with 7 bases identical to TRBD1. With V trimmed by 7 bases and J by 4 bases, 12 bases remained unmatched. The CDR3 totals 15 residues. The germline CDR1 and CDR2 sequences are MNHEY and SVGAGI. CDR3 DNA sequence: TGTGCCAGCACCTTGGGGAGACAGGGCACCTATGGCTACACCTTC. Translating it yields CASTLGRQGTYGYTF.

V usage is TRBV15 and J usage is TRBJ2-7; no clear D gene. This CDR3 has 14 amino acids. V dropped 0 bases and J dropped 2 bases, with 8 bases sitting between them. CDR1 LNHNV and CDR2 YYDKDF come from the germline V gene (reference sequence). The CDR3 reads CATSRDLTAYEQYF. CDR3 bases: TGTGCCACCAGCAGAGATTTAACGGCCTACGAGCAGTACTTC.

CDR3 sequence reads: CASSSPGQGYQPQHF. In nucleotides, the CDR3 is TGTGCCAGCAGCTCTCCGGGACAGGGGTACCAGCCCCAGCATTTT. This chain connects TRBV6-4 to TRBJ1-5; TRBD1 aligns across 10 bases. The CDR3 runs 15 residues. In germline, CDR1 is MRHNA, CDR2 SNTAGT. The V and J ends lost 6 bases and 7 bases, in that order; junction bases with no gene match: 9.

On this clone itself: The junction departs from germline at one end; a sequencing error may be responsible. The rearrangement links TRBV7-9 to TRBJ1-2; 8 positions match TRBD1. Germline loops: CDR1 SEHNR, CDR2 FQNEAQ (reference sequence). This CDR3 is 12 amino acids long. The CDR3 loop is CSSSPTGDGYTF. The CDR3 nucleotides read TGTTCCAGCAGCCCGACAGGGGACGGCTACACCTTC.

The rearrangement uses TRBV9 and TRBJ2-7, with 9 bases aligning to TRBD1. With V trimmed by 4 bases and J by 0 bases, 14 bases remained unmatched. The CDR3 has 18 residues. CDR1 SGDLS and CDR2 YYNGEE come from the germline V gene. The CDR3 nucleotides read TGTGCCAGCAGCCCCTACCCACGTGTGACAGGGGGCTCCTACGAGCAGTACTTC. It codes for CASSPYPRVTGGSYEQYF. Based on the CDR3 plus reference TRBV9 and TRBJ2-7, the full variable domain is DSGVTQTPKHLITATGQRVTLRCSPRSGDLSVYWYQQSLDQGLQFLIQYYNGEERAKGNILERFSAQQFPDLHSELNLSSLELGDSALYFCASSPYPRVTGGSYEQYFGPGTRLTVT.

This chain uses TRBV19 with TRBJ1-1; 8 bases line up with TRBD1. In germline, CDR1 is LNHDA, CDR2 SQIVND (reference sequence). V shed 5 bases and J 1 base; nucleotides not matched to a gene: 3. The CDR3 length is 14 residues. CDR3 sequence (DNA): TGTGCCAGTAGTGGCAGGGGGCAGAACACTGAAGCTTTCTTT. Translated, it gives CASSGRGQNTEAFF.

This rearrangement joins TRBV7-9 to TRBJ2-5, with TRBD2 matching over 8 bases. The CDR3 is 14 residues long. V lost 6 bases and J lost 5; bases outside the gene matches: 8. Germline V gene lookup returns CDR1 SEHNR and CDR2 FQNEAQ (reference sequence). Here the CDR3 DNA reads TGTGCCAGCAGTAGGACTAGCCCGGAGGAGACCCAGTACTTC. As protein: CASSRTSPEETQYF.

V usage is TRBV7-9 and J usage is TRBJ2-7; 9 nucleotides match TRBD1. Germline assignment: CDR1 SEHNR and CDR2 FQNEAQ (reference sequence). V shed 5 bases and J 9 bases; nucleotides not matched to a gene: 14. CDR3 size: 15 residues. CDR3 protein: CASSPTGTGSSGQYF. The DNA of the CDR3 is TGTGCCAGCAGCCCTACCGGGACAGGGTCGTCGGGGCAGTACTTC. The variable domain in full, completed from reference TRBV7-9 and TRBJ2-7, reads DTGVSQNPRHKITKRGQNVTFRCDPISEHNRLYWYRQTLGQGPEFLTYFQNEAQLEKSRLLSDRFSAERPKGSFSTLEIQRTEQGDSAMYLCASSPTGTGSSGQYFGPGTRLTVT.

The rearrangement uses TRBV5-1 and TRBJ1-1; 8 bases match TRBD1. This CDR3 is built from 17 residues. Losses at the gene ends were 4 bases for V and 5 bases for J; bases not matched to a gene: 16. Germline values: CDR1 SGHRS, CDR2 YFSETQ. The CDR3 is CASSTGQGEVISTEAFF. CDR3 DNA sequence: TGCGCCAGCAGCACTGGACAGGGTGAGGTTATAAGTACTGAAGCTTTCTTT.

CDR3 sequence: CASSSNPTGRWAFF. The CDR3 DNA reads TGTGCCAGCAGCTCCAACCCTACAGGGCGCTGGGCTTTCTTT. The chain couples TRBV7-8 to TRBJ1-1; TRBD1 is a possible D gene (6 bases). The CDR3 contains 14 residues. The V end lost 4 bases, the J end lost 11 bases, and 20 bases lay between the germline ends. From germline, CDR1 is SGHVS and CDR2 FQNEAQ. The whole variable domain, remainder taken from reference TRBV7-8 and TRBJ1-1, is GAGVSQSPRYKVAKRGQDVALRCDPISGHVSLFWYQQALGQGPEFLTYFQNEAQLDKSGLPSDRFFAERPEGSVSTLKIQRTQQEDSAVYLCASSSNPTGRWAFFGQGTRLTVV.